The present TCR beta chain was sequenced within a study of CD8+ T cells in alopecia areata. As for treatment: oral pan-JAK inhibitor, 5-10 mg twice daily. cDNA serving as the sequencing template came from extracted, reverse transcribed RNA. Produced via immunoSEQ multiplex PCR; TCRdb's table is partial and in-frame only. Among 75,000 to 85,000 clones listed, 60% to 70% were seen once. CDR1 MGHRA and CDR2 YSYEKL come from the germline V gene. The V and J ends lost 0 bases and 1 base, in that order; junction bases with no gene match: 6. The CDR3 sequence is 17 residues long. The chain recombines TRBV4-1 with TRBJ1-1, with TRBD1 matching 9 bases. The source of this sequence is a human donor with alopecia areata. The specimen comprised CD8+ T cells sorted from blood, sampled at week 24, from a patient treated with tofacitinib. The CDR3: CASSQDFRTGANTEAFF. The CDR3 DNA reads as TGCGCCAGCAGCCAAGATTTCAGGACAGGGGCGAACACTGAAGCTTTCTTT.